The 11 T cell receptor beta chains listed next were all sequenced from one sample in a study of cytotoxic CD8 clonotypes in ibrutinib-treated CLL. Data came from immunoSEQ multiplex PCR; TCRdb stores just in-frame clones and leaves some out. The sample shows over 200,000 clones, about 75% of them seen only once. The source material was PBMCs, sampled after 12 months of ibrutinib treatment. The receptors derive from a human donor with chronic lymphocytic leukemia.

The rearrangement uses TRBV7-9 and TRBJ1-1, with a weak D call TRBD1 (5 bases). This CDR3 spans 11 amino acids. The V gene's germline CDR1 is SEHNR and CDR2 FQNEAQ (reference sequence). V lost 11 bases and J lost 9, with 16 bases in between. In DNA form, the CDR3 reads TGTGCCTCTGTTGGGGCTATACAAGCTTTCTTT. This gives the protein CASVGAIQAFF.

The gene calls are TRBV7-3 and TRBJ2-7; no definite D call. The germline V gene encodes CDR1 SGHTA and CDR2 FQGTGA. The CDR3 consists of 14 residues. With 2 bases removed from V and 3 bases from J, the gap between germline ends came to 11 bases. The CDR3 reads CASSLQVGHYEQYF. CDR3 nucleotides: TGTGCCAGCAGCTTACAGGTCGGGCACTACGAGCAGTACTTC.

The sample holds many counts of this clone. CDR3 sequence reads: CASTPERGFGANVLTF. The DNA for the CDR3 is TGCGCCAGCACTCCTGAACGGGGCTTTGGGGCCAACGTCCTGACTTTC. This chain joins TRBV4-3 and TRBJ2-6; tentatively, D is TRBD1 or TRBD2 (5 bases each). The V and J ends lost 7 bases and 3 bases respectively, with 16 bases between them. The CDR3 is made up of 16 amino acids. Germline V gene data show CDR1 as LGHNA and CDR2 as YSLEER.

CDR3 region: CASSIGTGAGGYTF. CDR3 nucleotide sequence: TGTGCCAGTAGTATAGGGACAGGGGCAGGCGGCTACACCTTC. The rearrangement joins TRBV19 to TRBJ1-2; TRBD1 matches 9 bases. The CDR3 runs 14 residues. Germline CDR1 is LNHDA and CDR2 is SQIVND (reference sequence). The V segment lost 1 base and the J segment 8 bases; nucleotides outside the gene matches: 5.

V is TRBV29-1 and J is TRBJ2-7, with D perhaps given as TRBD1 or TRBD2 (5 bases each). The CDR3 is made up of 16 amino acids. Trimming pared 4 bases from V and 0 bases from J, leaving 19 bases between. The germline V gene has CDR1 SQVTM and CDR2 ANQGSEA. The CDR3 loop reads CSVGGLIGTASYEQYF. The CDR3 DNA sequence: TGCAGCGTTGGGGGTCTTATCGGGACGGCCTCCTACGAGCAGTACTTC.

This clone was seen once. The chain uses TRBV4-3 and TRBJ2-1; 13 bases line up with TRBD2. The germline gives CDR1 LGHNA, CDR2 YSLEER. J lost 10 bases, V lost 0 bases, and 15 bases had no gene match. This CDR3 comprises 19 residues. CDR3 sequence reads: CASSQEPGGLAGSQGEQFF. CDR3 coding DNA: TGCGCCAGCAGCCAAGAACCCGGGGGACTAGCGGGAAGCCAGGGAGAGCAGTTCTTC.

V is TRBV4-1 and J is TRBJ2-5, with D uncertain. Germline CDR1 and CDR2: MGHRA and YSYEKL. Trimming cost V 1 base and J 1 base, with 10 bases left between them. This CDR3 comprises 15 residues. The CDR3 spells CASSQGNRIQETQYF. CDR3 nucleotides: TGCGCCAGCAGCCAAGGAAACAGAATCCAAGAGACCCAGTACTTC.

This chain uses TRBV5-6 with TRBJ2-5; D remains unclear. The CDR3 spans 14 residues. The V and J ends lost 0 bases and 5 bases respectively, with 11 bases between them. CDR1 SGHDT and CDR2 YYEEEE come from the germline V gene. The CDR3 sequence is CASSLVGLEETQYF. The CDR3 coding sequence is TGTGCCAGCAGCTTGGTCGGCCTAGAGGAGACCCAGTACTTC.

The rearrangement joins TRBV7-9 to TRBJ1-6, with TRBD1 matching 8 bases. Germline values: CDR1 SEHNR, CDR2 FQNEAQ (reference sequence). After removal of 2 bases from V and 6 bases from J, the junction contained 3 bases not matched to a gene. The CDR3 extends over 15 amino acids. Here the CDR3 reads CASSLTDRANSPLHF. The CDR3 DNA is TGTGCCAGCAGCTTAACGGACAGGGCTAATTCACCCCTCCACTTT.

This chain joins TRBV23-1 and TRBJ1-5; 8 bases map to TRBD1. TRBV23-1 is an open reading frame whose function is uncertain. CDR3 length equals 18 residues. Germline trimming cut 4 bases from V and 2 bases from J; bases unmatched to any gene: 13. The CDR3 sequence: CASSRGQGSLGGNQPQHF. The CDR3 nucleotides read TGCGCCAGCAGTCGTGGACAGGGAAGTTTGGGGGGCAATCAGCCCCAGCATTTT.

The chain has TRBV28 and TRBJ1-2; D is unresolved. CDR3 size: 12 residues. The germline V gene has CDR1 MDHEN and CDR2 SYDVKM. V lost 1 base, J lost 6 bases, and 6 bases lay in between. The CDR3 sequence is CASSLSVDGYTF. The CDR3 coding sequence is TGTGCCAGCAGTTTATCGGTAGATGGCTACACCTTC.